This T cell receptor (beta chain) derives from a study of blood T cell repertoires in COVID-19. Which cohort a participant joined came from the clinical history participants gave. Trimming removed 3 bases at V and 3 bases at J, with 2 bases between. Germline V lookup: CDR1 LGHDT, CDR2 YNNKEL (reference sequence). The CDR3 is 11 residues long. Some clones are missing from TCRdb's copy, which holds only in-frame ones; the method was immunoSEQ multiplex PCR. The sample lists about 210,000 clones; about four fifths were seen once. V usage is TRBV3-1 (or the pseudogene TRBV3-2) and J usage is TRBJ2-5; D not certain. Sequenced material: PBMCs or T cells enriched from blood (not recorded which). The sequence was collected from a woman between 50 and 59 years old with acute COVID-19. Written as DNA, the CDR3 is TGTGCCAGCAGCCACAAAGAGACCCAGTACTTC. This codes for CASSHKETQYF.